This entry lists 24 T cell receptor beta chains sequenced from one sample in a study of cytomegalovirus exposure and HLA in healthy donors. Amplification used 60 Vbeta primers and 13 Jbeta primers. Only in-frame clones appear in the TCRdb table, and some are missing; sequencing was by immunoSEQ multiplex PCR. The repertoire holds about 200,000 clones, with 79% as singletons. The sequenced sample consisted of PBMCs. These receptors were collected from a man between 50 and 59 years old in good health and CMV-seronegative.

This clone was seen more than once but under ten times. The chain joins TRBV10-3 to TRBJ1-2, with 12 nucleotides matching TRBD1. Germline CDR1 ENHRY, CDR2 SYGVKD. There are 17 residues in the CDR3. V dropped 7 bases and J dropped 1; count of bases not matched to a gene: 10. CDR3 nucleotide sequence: TGTGCCATCATGGGGGGACAGGGGGCCCCTTTTAACTATGGCTACACCTTC. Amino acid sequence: CAIMGGQGAPFNYGYTF.

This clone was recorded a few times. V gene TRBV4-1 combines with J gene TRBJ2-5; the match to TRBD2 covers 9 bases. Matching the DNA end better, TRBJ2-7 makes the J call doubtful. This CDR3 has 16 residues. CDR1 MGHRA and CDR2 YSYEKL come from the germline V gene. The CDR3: CASSQDVWREGYEQYF. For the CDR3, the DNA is TGCGCCAGCAGCCAAGATGTCTGGCGGGAGGGTTACGAGCAGTACTTC.

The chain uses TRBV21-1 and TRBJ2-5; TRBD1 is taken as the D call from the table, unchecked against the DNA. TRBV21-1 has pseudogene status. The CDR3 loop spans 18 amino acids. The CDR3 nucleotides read TGTGCCAGCAGCAAAGCGCTTTTTGGGCTGGGGCACCAAGAGACCCAGTACTTC. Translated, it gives CASSKALFGLGHQETQYF.

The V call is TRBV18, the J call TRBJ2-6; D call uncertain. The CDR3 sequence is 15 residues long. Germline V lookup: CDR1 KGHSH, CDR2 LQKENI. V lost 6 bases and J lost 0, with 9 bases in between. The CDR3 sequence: CASSPSFSGANVLTF. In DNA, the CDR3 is TGTGCCAGCTCCCCTTCTTTCTCTGGGGCCAACGTCCTGACTTTC. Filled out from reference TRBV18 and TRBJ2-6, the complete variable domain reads NAGVMQNPRHLVRRRGQEARLRCSPMKGHSHVYWYRQLPEEGLKFMVYLQKENIIDESGMPKERFSAEFPKEGPSILRIQQVVRGDSAAYFCASSPSFSGANVLTFGAGSRLTVL.

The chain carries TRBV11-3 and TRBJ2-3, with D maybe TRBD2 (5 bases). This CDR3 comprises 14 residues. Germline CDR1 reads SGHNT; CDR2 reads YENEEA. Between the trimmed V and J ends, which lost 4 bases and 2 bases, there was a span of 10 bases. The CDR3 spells CASSSQRTTDTQYF. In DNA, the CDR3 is TGTGCCAGCAGCTCCCAGCGGACCACAGATACGCAGTATTTT.

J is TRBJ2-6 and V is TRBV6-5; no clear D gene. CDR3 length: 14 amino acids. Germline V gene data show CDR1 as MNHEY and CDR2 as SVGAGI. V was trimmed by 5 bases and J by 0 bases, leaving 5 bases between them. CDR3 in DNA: TGTGCCAGCAGTATCCTCTCTGGGGCCAACGTCCTGACTTTC. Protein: CASSILSGANVLTF.

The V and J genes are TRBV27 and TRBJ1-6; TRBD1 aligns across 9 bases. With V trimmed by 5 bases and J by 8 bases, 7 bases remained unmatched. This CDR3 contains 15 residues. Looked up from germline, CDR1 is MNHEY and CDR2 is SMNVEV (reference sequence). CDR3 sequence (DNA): TGTGCCAGCAGTCCGAGGGACAGGGTAGATTCACCCCTCCACTTT. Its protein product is CASSPRDRVDSPLHF.

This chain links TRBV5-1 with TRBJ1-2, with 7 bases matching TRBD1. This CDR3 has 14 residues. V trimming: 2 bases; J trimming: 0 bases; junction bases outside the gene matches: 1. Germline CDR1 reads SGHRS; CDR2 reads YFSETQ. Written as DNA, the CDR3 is TGCGCCAGCAGCTTAAGGGGGCCTAACTATGGCTACACCTTC. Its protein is CASSLRGPNYGYTF.

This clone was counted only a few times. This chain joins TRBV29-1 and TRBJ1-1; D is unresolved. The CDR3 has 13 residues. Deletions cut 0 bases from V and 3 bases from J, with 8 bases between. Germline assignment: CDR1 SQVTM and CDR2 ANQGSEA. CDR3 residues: CSVEDRGYTEAFF. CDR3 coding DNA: TGCAGCGTTGAAGATCGTGGCTACACTGAAGCTTTCTTT.

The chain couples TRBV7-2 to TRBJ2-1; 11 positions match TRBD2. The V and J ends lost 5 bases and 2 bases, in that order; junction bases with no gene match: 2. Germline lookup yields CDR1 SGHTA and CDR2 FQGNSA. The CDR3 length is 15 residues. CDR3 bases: TGTGCCAGCAGCCCTAGCGGGGGGACCTACAATGAGCAGTTCTTC. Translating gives CASSPSGGTYNEQFF.

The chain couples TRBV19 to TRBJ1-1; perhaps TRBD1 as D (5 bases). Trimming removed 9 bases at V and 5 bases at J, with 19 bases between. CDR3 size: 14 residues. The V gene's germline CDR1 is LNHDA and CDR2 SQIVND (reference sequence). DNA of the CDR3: TGTGCCAGCCTTCCCGACAGATCCGGGACTGAAGCTTTCTTT. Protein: CASLPDRSGTEAFF.

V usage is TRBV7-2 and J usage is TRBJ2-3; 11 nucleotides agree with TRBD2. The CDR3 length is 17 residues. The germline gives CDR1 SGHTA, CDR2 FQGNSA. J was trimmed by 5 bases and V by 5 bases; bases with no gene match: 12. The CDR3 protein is CASSPTSLAGVRDTQYF. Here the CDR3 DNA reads TGTGCCAGCAGCCCGACATCACTAGCGGGAGTTAGAGATACGCAGTATTTT.

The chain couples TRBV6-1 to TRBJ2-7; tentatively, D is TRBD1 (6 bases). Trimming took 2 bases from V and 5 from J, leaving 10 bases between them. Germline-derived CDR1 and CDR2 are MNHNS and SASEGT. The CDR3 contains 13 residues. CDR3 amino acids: CASSETGLDEQYF. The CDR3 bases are TGTGCCAGCAGTGAAACAGGGTTAGACGAGCAGTACTTC.

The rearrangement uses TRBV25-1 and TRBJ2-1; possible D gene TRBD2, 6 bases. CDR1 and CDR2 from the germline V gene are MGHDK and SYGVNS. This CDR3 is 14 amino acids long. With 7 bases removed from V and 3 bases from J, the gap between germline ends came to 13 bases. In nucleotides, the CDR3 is TGTGCCAGCACCAGTACGACTAGCTACAATGAGCAGTTCTTC. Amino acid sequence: CASTSTTSYNEQFF.

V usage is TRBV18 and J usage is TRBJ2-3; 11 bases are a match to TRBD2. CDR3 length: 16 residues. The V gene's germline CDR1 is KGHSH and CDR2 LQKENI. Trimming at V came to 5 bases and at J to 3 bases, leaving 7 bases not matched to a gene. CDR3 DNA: TGTGCCAGCTCAACCAGGACTAGCGGGTCGACAGATACGCAGTATTTT. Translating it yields CASSTRTSGSTDTQYF.

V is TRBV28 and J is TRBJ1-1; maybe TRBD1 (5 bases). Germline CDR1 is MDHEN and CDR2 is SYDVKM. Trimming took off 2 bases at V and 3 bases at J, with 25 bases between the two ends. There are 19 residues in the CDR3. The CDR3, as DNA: TGTGCCAGCAGTTTACCAAGACAGATTTCCATAGGGCTAGACACTGAAGCTTTCTTT. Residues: CASSLPRQISIGLDTEAFF.

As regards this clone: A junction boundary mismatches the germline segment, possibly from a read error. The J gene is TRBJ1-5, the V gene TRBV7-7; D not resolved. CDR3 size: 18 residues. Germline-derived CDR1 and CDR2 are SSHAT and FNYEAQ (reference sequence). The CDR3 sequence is CASSLGGQWGSTPFRQHF. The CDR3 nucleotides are TGTGCTAGCAGCTTAGGCGGGCAGTGGGGAAGTACCCCGTTCCGACAGCATTTT.

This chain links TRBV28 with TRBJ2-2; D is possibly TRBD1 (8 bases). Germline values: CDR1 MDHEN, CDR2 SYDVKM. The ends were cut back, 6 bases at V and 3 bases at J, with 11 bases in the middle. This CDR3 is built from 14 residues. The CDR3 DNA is TGTGCCAGCAGACAGGGGGGGGACACCGGGGAGCTGTTTTTT. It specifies CASRQGGDTGELFF.

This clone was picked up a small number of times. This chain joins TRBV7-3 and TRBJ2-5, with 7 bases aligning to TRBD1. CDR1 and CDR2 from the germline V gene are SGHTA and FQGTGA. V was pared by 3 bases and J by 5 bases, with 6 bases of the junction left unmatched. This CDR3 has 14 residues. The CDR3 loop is CASSFGQGVETQYF. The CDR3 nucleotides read TGTGCCAGCAGCTTCGGGCAGGGGGTCGAGACCCAGTACTTC. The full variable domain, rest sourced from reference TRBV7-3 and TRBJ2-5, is GAGVSQTPSNKVTEKGKYVELRCDPISGHTALYWYRQSLGQGPEFLIYFQGTGAADDSGLPNDRFFAVRPEGSVSTLKIQRTERGDSAVYLCASSFGQGVETQYFGPGTRLLVL.

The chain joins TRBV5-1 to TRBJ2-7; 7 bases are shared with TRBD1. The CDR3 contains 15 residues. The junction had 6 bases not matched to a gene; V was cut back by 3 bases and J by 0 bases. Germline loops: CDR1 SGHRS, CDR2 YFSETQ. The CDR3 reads CASSWQGESSYEQYF. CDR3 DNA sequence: TGCGCCAGCAGCTGGCAGGGGGAGAGCTCCTACGAGCAGTACTTC.

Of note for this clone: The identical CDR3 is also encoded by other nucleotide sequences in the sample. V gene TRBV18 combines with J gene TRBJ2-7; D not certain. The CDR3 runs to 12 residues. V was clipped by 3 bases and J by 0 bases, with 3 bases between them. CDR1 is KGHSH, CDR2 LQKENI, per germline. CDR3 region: CASSPSSYEQYF. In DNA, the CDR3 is TGTGCCAGCTCACCTAGCTCCTACGAGCAGTACTTC.

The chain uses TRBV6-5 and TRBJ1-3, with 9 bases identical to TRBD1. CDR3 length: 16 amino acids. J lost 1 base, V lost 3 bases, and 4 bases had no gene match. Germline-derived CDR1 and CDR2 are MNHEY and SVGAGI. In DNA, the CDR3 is TGTGCCAGCAGTTATGGGGGACAGGGATCTGGAAACACCATATATTTT. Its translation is CASSYGGQGSGNTIYF.

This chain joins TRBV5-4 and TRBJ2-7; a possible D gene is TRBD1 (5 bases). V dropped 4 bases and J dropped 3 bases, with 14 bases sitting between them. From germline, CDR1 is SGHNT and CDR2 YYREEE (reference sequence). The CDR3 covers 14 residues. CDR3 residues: CASSKEARGYEQYF. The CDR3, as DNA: TGTGCCAGCAGCAAGGAAGCTAGGGGCTACGAGCAGTACTTC.

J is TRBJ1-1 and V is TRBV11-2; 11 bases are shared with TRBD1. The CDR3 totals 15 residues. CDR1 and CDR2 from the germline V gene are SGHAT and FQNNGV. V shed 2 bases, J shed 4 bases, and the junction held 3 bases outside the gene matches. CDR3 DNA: TGTGCCAGCAGCTTAATGGGGACAGGGGGCACTGAAGCTTTCTTT. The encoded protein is CASSLMGTGGTEAFF.